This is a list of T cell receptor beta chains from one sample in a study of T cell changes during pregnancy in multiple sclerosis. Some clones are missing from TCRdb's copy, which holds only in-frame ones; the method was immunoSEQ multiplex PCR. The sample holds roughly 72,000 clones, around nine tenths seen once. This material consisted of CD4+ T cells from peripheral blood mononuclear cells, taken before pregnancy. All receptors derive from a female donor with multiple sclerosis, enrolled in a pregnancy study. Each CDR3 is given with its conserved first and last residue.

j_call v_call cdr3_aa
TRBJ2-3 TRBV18 CASSPIKRTVWTDTQYF
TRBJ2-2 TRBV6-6 CASRWGDNTGELFF
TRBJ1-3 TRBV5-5 CASSLEVSSGNTIYF
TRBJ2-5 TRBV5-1 CASSLSGGAETQYF
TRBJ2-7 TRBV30 CAWSVQGSREQYF
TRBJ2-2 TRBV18 CASSPLGGANTGELFF
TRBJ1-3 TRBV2 CASSVKPSSSGNTIYF
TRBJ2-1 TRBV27 CASSLSRFENEQFF
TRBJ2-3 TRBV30 CAWSGLGTPLTQYF
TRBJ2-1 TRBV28 CASSLWGRAPLDPAYNEQFF
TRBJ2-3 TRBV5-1 CASRRLASTDTQYF
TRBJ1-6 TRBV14 CASSPLDRGQPLHF
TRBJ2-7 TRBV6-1 CASSHYEQYF
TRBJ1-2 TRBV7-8 CASSEGLRNYGYTF
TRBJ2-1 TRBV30 CAWNRDRGYNEQFF
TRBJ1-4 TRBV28 CASRPHRATNEKLFF
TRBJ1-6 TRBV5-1 CASSLEGVAISPLHF
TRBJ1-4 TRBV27 CASSLIPGTKPEKLFF
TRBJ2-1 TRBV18 CASSPSRGHDNEQFF
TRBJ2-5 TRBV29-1 CSVEDLTSGGKTQYF
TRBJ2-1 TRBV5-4 CASSPGTSGAYNEQFF
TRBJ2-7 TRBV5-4 CASSFGPRGADSYEQYF
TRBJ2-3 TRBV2 CASSRRSASAGDTQYF
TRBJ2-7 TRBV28 CASSLPGLKYEQYF
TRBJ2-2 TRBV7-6 CASSVTSGDVTGELFF
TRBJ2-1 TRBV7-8 CASSLKPLSSYNEQFF
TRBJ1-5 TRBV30 CAWSHRDNQPQHF
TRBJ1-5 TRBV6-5 CASSSQPTGRNQPQHF
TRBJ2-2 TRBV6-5 CATATGPEAGELFF
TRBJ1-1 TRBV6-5 CASSRQGGTEAFF
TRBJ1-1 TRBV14 CASSLGQVEAFF
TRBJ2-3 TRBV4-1 CASSQVAKHTDTQYF